This T cell receptor (beta chain) was sequenced during a study of T cell clonotyping in hematopoietic cell transplantation. On the study more broadly: Pretransplant recipient samples were taken after cytoreduction. Broader study findings: Higher Inverse Simpson Index values in graft donor and pretransplant recipient predicted broader posttransplant TCR diversity. Pathologically expanded recipient clonotypes increased progressively from day 30 to day 180 as diversity fell. No sorting was done, leaving CD4 and CD8 contributions mixed.

About this clone: Its target is unknown.

Time point indicated: recipient sample about 28 days before transplant, after cytoreduction. Per the germline V gene, CDR1 is SGHAT and CDR2 is FQNNGV. The CDR3 contains 15 residues. V shed 3 bases and J shed 0 bases, with 12 bases lying between them. Assay used: immunoSEQ multiplex PCR; TCRdb lists only in-frame clones, some missing. The profile covers around 40,000 clones, with 85% to 95% appearing a single time and around 1.6% taken by the ten largest. The genes are TRBV11-2 and TRBJ2-7; D possibly corresponds to TRBD2 (6 bases). The source is a man aged 35 to 55 with chronic myeloid leukemia. Some clones in this sample may be carry-over from other donors' samples. The material sequenced was peripheral blood mononuclear cells, taken before stem cell transplant. For the CDR3, the DNA is TGTGCCAGCAGCTTTCCAGCTAGCGCCTCCTACGAGCAGTACTTC. Translation: CASSFPASASYEQYF.